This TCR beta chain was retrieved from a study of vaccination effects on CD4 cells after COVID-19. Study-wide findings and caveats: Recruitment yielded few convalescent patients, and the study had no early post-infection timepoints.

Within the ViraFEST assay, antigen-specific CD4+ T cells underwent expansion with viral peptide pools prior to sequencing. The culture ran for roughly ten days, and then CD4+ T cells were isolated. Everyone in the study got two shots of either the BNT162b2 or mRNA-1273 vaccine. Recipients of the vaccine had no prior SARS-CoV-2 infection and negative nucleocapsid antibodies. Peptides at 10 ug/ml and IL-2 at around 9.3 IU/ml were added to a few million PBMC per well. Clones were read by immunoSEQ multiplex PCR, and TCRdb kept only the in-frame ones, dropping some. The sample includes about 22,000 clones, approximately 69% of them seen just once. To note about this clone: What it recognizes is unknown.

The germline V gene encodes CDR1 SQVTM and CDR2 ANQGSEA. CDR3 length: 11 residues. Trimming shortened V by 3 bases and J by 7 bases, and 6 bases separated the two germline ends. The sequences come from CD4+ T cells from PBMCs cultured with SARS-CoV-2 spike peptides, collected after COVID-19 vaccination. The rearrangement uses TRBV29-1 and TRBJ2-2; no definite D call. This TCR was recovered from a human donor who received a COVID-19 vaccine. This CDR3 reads CSVENGGELFF. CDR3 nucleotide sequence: TGCAGCGTTGAGAACGGCGGGGAGCTGTTTTTT.